This T cell receptor beta chain came from a study of graft-versus-host responses after intestinal transplantation. About this clone itself: The antigen remains unidentified.

Trimming removed 5 bases from V and 3 bases from J, with 10 bases in between. The CDR3 runs to 13 residues. Germline values: CDR1 SNHLY, CDR2 FYNNEI. Produced via immunoSEQ multiplex PCR; TCRdb's table is partial and in-frame only. The data hold 90,000 or so clones, with approximately 78% observed a single time. The material was unstimulated CD4+ T cells sorted from spleen or lymph node cells, obtained before intestinal transplant. This TCR derives from a human donor who received an intestinal transplant. V is TRBV2 and J is TRBJ1-2; maybe TRBD1 (6 bases). Here the CDR3 DNA reads TGTGCCAGCAGTACGGACAGCTACTATGGCTACACCTTC. Amino acid sequence: CASSTDSYYGYTF.